The 20 T cell receptor beta chains below all came from one sample that was sequenced in a study of blood T cell repertoires in COVID-19. TCRdb's copy holds only in-frame clones and misses some; the assay was immunoSEQ multiplex PCR. This sample has tens of thousands of clones, with more than 90% found just once. Sequenced: peripheral blood. These receptors were obtained from a man in his forties or fifties with acute or convalescent COVID-19.

The table lists this clone with a count of one. The chain recombines TRBV19 with TRBJ1-1; 10 nucleotides align to TRBD1. V lost 9 bases to trimming and J lost 4 bases; unmatched junction nucleotides: 5. Germline CDR1 reads LNHDA; CDR2 reads SQIVND (reference sequence). This CDR3 is 13 amino acids long. In DNA, the CDR3 is TGTGCCAGCCGAGGACAGGGGGTCACTGAAGCTTTCTTT. Protein product: CASRGQGVTEAFF.

This chain joins TRBV2 and TRBJ1-2; the match to TRBD1 covers 7 bases. The CDR3 sequence is 16 residues long. V shed 0 bases, J shed 2 bases, and the junction held 6 bases outside the gene matches. Per germline, CDR1 SNHLY and CDR2 FYNNEI. The CDR3 sequence is CASSEATGYPNYGYTF. The CDR3 bases are TGTGCCAGCAGTGAAGCGACAGGGTACCCGAACTATGGCTACACCTTC.

The genes are TRBV10-3 and TRBJ2-1; D remains ambiguous. Germline lookup yields CDR1 ENHRY and CDR2 SYGVKD. V lost 2 bases and J lost 5, with 13 bases in between. This CDR3 spans 15 amino acids. Written as DNA, the CDR3 is TGTGCCATCAGTGAGCGGCCGAAGGAGAACAATGAGCAGTTCTTC. Its protein product is CAISERPKENNEQFF.

This clone was seen a single time. This chain connects TRBV7-2 to TRBJ1-4; 7 bases match TRBD1. The CDR3 is 16 residues long. V dropped 1 base and J dropped 5; count of bases not matched to a gene: 7. Germline V gene data show CDR1 as SGHTA and CDR2 as FQGNSA. The CDR3 is CASSLDRDSANEKLFF. CDR3 DNA sequence: TGTGCCAGCAGCTTAGACAGGGACAGCGCCAATGAAAAACTGTTTTTT. The full variable domain, in which reference TRBV7-2 and TRBJ1-4 provide the parts outside the CDR3, is GAGVSQSPSNKVTEKGKDVELRCDPISGHTALYWYRQSLGQGLEFLIYFQGNSAPDKSGLPSDRFSAERTGGSVSTLTIQRTQQEDSAVYLCASSLDRDSANEKLFFGSGTQLSVL.

The CDR3 spells CASSYSGTRGEKLFF. DNA of the CDR3: TGTGCCAGCAGTTACTCGGGGACTCGGGGTGAAAAACTGTTTTTT. The chain couples TRBV6-5 to TRBJ1-4; D is possibly TRBD1 (5 bases). CDR1 and CDR2 from the germline V gene are MNHEY and SVGAGI. Trimming took off 0 bases at V and 7 bases at J, with 12 bases between the two ends. CDR3 length equals 15 residues.

The chain uses TRBV4-1 and TRBJ1-5; 10 nucleotides match TRBD1. V was clipped by 1 base and J by 5 bases; unmatched bases: 5. The CDR3 contains 16 residues. CDR1 is MGHRA and CDR2 is YSYEKL in the germline V gene. The CDR3 loop is CASSQGWDRGYQPQHF. CDR3 nucleotides: TGCGCCAGCAGCCAAGGGTGGGACAGGGGTTATCAGCCCCAGCATTTT.

The CDR3 loop is CASSPGLAGARETQYF. The CDR3 DNA follows: TGTGCCAGCAGCCCCGGACTAGCGGGGGCACGGGAGACCCAGTACTTC. The chain joins TRBV2 to TRBJ2-5; 13 bases are shared with TRBD2. The CDR3 is 16 amino acids. J gave up 5 bases and V 6 bases, and 9 bases lay outside the gene matches. Germline values: CDR1 SNHLY, CDR2 FYNNEI.

CDR3 DNA sequence: TGTGCCATCAGTGTAGGACAGGGGATGAACACTGAAGCTTTCTTT. The encoded protein is CAISVGQGMNTEAFF. The V call is TRBV10-3, the J call TRBJ1-1; 9 positions agree with TRBD1. This CDR3 spans 15 amino acids. Losses at the gene ends were 4 bases for V and 0 bases for J; bases not matched to a gene: 3. Germline V gives CDR1 ENHRY, CDR2 SYGVKD.

The rearrangement joins TRBV19 to TRBJ1-1; D may be TRBD1 (5 bases). V shed 5 bases and J shed 0 bases, with 13 bases lying between them. From germline, CDR1 is LNHDA and CDR2 SQIVND (reference sequence). The CDR3 runs to 15 residues. CDR3 nucleotide sequence: TGTGCCAGTAGTCCCAGACAGATCTTGAACACTGAAGCTTTCTTT. Protein product: CASSPRQILNTEAFF.

The chain links TRBV15 to TRBJ2-5; D remains unclear. Trimming pared 3 bases from V and 2 bases from J, leaving 16 bases between. This CDR3 spans 16 amino acids. CDR1 and CDR2 from the germline V gene are LNHNV and YYDKDF (reference sequence). The CDR3 region is CATSSPGTESQETQYF. CDR3 nucleotides: TGTGCCACCAGCAGCCCCGGCACAGAGTCTCAAGAGACCCAGTACTTC. Using reference TRBV15 and TRBJ2-5 for the parts outside the CDR3, the full variable domain is DAMVIQNPRYQVTQFGKPVTLSCSQTLNHNVMYWYQQKSSQAPKLLFHYYDKDFNNEADTPDNFQSRRPNTSFCFLDIRSPGLGDTAMYLCATSSPGTESQETQYFGPGTRLLVL.

This clone was seen just once. This rearrangement joins TRBV27 to TRBJ2-5; TRBD1 is a possible D gene (7 bases). Trimming shortened V by 3 bases and J by 3 bases, and 8 bases separated the two germline ends. The CDR3 runs to 13 residues. Per germline, CDR1 MNHEY and CDR2 SMNVEV (reference sequence). CDR3 nucleotide sequence: TGTGCCAGCAGTTTCAGGGGGGAAGAGACCCAGTACTTC. This translates into CASSFRGEETQYF.

A single count supports this clone. This chain joins TRBV30 and TRBJ2-1; D may be TRBD1 (5 bases). V dropped 0 bases and J dropped 4 bases, with 7 bases sitting between them. The CDR3 spans 13 residues. Per germline, CDR1 GTSNPN and CDR2 SVGIG (reference sequence). CDR3 loop: CAWSVDRYNEQFF. CDR3 coding DNA: TGTGCCTGGAGTGTAGACAGATACAATGAGCAGTTCTTC.

V is TRBV5-4 and J is TRBJ1-1, with D perhaps TRBD1 (5 bases). The CDR3 is made up of 15 amino acids. Per the germline V gene, CDR1 is SGHNT and CDR2 is YYREEE (reference sequence). V lost 0 bases, J lost 4 bases, and 13 bases lay in between. The CDR3 nucleotides read TGTGCCAGCAGCTTGGCCCCCAGGGTGAGCACTGAAGCTTTCTTT. Encoded protein: CASSLAPRVSTEAFF.

The chain couples TRBV7-2 to TRBJ1-6; D is possibly TRBD1 (6 bases). There are 13 residues in the CDR3. The germline V gene encodes CDR1 SGHTA and CDR2 FQGNSA. V lost 5 bases to trimming and J lost 8 bases, with 10 bases between them. Written as DNA, the CDR3 is TGTGCCAGCAGCGTAAAGGGGGATTCACCCCTCCACTTT. Its translation: CASSVKGDSPLHF.

The rearrangement joins TRBV6-4 to TRBJ2-2; maybe TRBD2 (5 bases). V gave up 4 bases and J gave up 4 bases, with 13 bases separating them. Germline lookup yields CDR1 MRHNA and CDR2 SNTAGT. The CDR3 totals 15 residues. The CDR3 DNA reads TGTGCCAGCAGTGTGGACGGACTGGCCACCGGGGAGCTGTTTTTT. Protein sequence: CASSVDGLATGELFF.

V usage is TRBV2 and J usage is TRBJ2-7; TRBD2 might be the D (5 bases). Germline CDR1 is SNHLY and CDR2 is FYNNEI. The CDR3 is 10 amino acids. V was cut by 6 bases and J by 6 bases, with 6 bases left in between. The CDR3 loop reads CASRLGEQYF. The CDR3 DNA reads as TGTGCCAGCAGACTAGGCGAGCAGTACTTC.

This clone was recorded only once. This sequence joins TRBV18 and TRBJ2-7; the match to TRBD2 covers 7 bases. Germline values: CDR1 KGHSH, CDR2 LQKENI. V shed 3 bases and J 6 bases; nucleotides not matched to a gene: 2. This CDR3 region has 12 residues. Written as DNA, the CDR3 is TGTGCCAGCTCACCCGGGGGGTTCGAGCAGTACTTC. Translated: CASSPGGFEQYF.

The rearrangement links TRBV13 to TRBJ1-1, with D possibly TRBD1 on 6 matching bases. The V gene's germline CDR1 is PRHDT and CDR2 FYEKMQ (reference sequence). V was shortened by 2 bases and J by 1 base, with 11 bases between the two germline ends. This CDR3 has 15 amino acids. This CDR3 reads CASSLPRGGNTEAFF. CDR3 nucleotides: TGTGCCAGCAGCTTACCCAGGGGTGGGAACACTGAAGCTTTCTTT. Full variable domain (rest looked up from reference TRBV13 and TRBJ1-1): AAGVIQSPRHLIKEKRETATLKCYPIPRHDTVYWYQQGPGQDPQFLISFYEKMQSDKGSIPDRFSAQQFSDYHSELNMSSLELGDSALYFCASSLPRGGNTEAFFGQGTRLTVV.

V is TRBV7-6 and J is TRBJ2-7; a possible D gene is TRBD2 (7 bases). Germline CDR1 SGHVS, CDR2 FNYEAQ. Trimming shortened V by 5 bases and J by 7 bases, and 18 bases separated the two germline ends. The CDR3 runs to 14 residues. The CDR3, as DNA: TGTGCCAGCAGCGCACCGGGGGGCTGGAAGGAGCAGTACTTC. Protein product: CASSAPGGWKEQYF.

The chain is built from TRBV7-3 and TRBJ2-5; D is possibly TRBD1 (6 bases). This CDR3 comprises 15 residues. V was cut by 5 bases and J by 5 bases, with 18 bases left in between. The germline V gene encodes CDR1 SGHTA and CDR2 FQGTGA. The CDR3 is CASSLQGGLRETQYF. The CDR3 coding sequence is TGTGCCAGCAGCCTACAGGGCGGTTTGCGGGAGACCCAGTACTTC.